These T cell receptor beta chains were read from a single sample in a study of T cells in Graves' hyperthyroidism and ophthalmopathy. TCRdb analysed the multiplex PCR reads with MiXCR anew, one entry per CDR3 protein. The sample records over 250,000 distinct CDR3 sequences, about an eighth being singletons. What was sequenced was blood. Receptor source: a woman between 40 and 50 years old with Graves' ophthalmopathy. The CDR3 runs from the conserved cysteine through the conserved F or W. The D gene is left open where the match is weak. Size tells how often a clone was seen (once, few, many) or the class of an expanded clone, and some rows leave it out.

D gene: -
J gene: TRBJ1-1
V gene: TRBV5-1
clone size: -
CDR3 protein: CASSLESGSTNTGAFF
CDR3 DNA: TGCGCCAGCAGCTTGGAGTCGGGGTCAACGAACACTGGAGCTTTCTTT

D gene: -
J gene: TRBJ1-5
V gene: TRBV27
clone size: few
CDR3 protein: CASSLSARNQPQHF
CDR3 DNA: TGTGCCAGCAGTTTGTCAGCGCGCAATCAGCCCCAGCATTTT

D gene: -
J gene: TRBJ2-1
V gene: TRBV6-1
clone size: many
CDR3 protein: CASSYRSYNEQFF
CDR3 DNA: TGTGCCAGCAGTTATCGGAGTTACAATGAGCAGTTCTTC

D gene: -
J gene: TRBJ2-3
V gene: TRBV19
clone size: few
CDR3 protein: CASSILPGPPIDTQYF
CDR3 DNA: TGTGCCAGTAGTATCCTACCGGGACCCCCGATTGATACGCAGTATTTT

D gene: TRBD1
J gene: TRBJ1-5
V gene: TRBV24-1
clone size: -
CDR3 protein: CATSAKRTGGNQPQHF
CDR3 DNA: TGTGCCACCAGTGCAAAAAGGACAGGGGGCAATCAGCCCCAGCATTTT

D gene: -
J gene: TRBJ1-6
V gene: TRBV7-2
clone size: many
CDR3 protein: CASSLESSSPLHF
CDR3 DNA: TGTGCCAGCAGCTTAGAGTCTAGTTCACCCCTCCACTTT

D gene: TRBD1
J gene: TRBJ1-4
V gene: TRBV15
clone size: -
CDR3 protein: CATSSRDRGDEKLFF
CDR3 DNA: TGTGCCACCAGCAGCAGGGACAGGGGGGATGAAAAACTGTTTTTT

D gene: -
J gene: TRBJ2-3
V gene: TRBV5-1
clone size: -
CDR3 protein: CASNAQRTTDTQYF
CDR3 DNA: TGCGCCAGCAATGCACAACGTACAACAGATACGCAGTATTTT

D gene: TRBD1
J gene: TRBJ2-2
V gene: TRBV19
clone size: many
CDR3 protein: CASLRTGDTGELFF
CDR3 DNA: TGTGCCAGCCTTCGGACAGGGGACACCGGGGAGCTGTTTTTT

D gene: -
J gene: TRBJ1-1
V gene: TRBV5-1
clone size: -
CDR3 protein: CASSRLGAWSTEAFF
CDR3 DNA: TGCGCCAGCAGCCGGTTGGGCGCTTGGTCCACTGAAGCTTTCTTT

D gene: TRBD1
J gene: TRBJ1-3
V gene: TRBV20-1
clone size: -
CDR3 protein: CSASPDRGSGNTIYF
CDR3 DNA: TGCAGTGCTTCCCCGGACAGGGGATCGGGAAACACCATATATTTT

D gene: -
J gene: TRBJ1-2
V gene: TRBV6-1
clone size: many
CDR3 protein: CASTNGQVNGYTF
CDR3 DNA: TGTGCCAGCACCAACGGTCAGGTTAATGGCTACACCTTC

D gene: -
J gene: TRBJ2-1
V gene: TRBV4-2
clone size: many
CDR3 protein: CASSQVADPSYNEQFF
CDR3 DNA: TGTGCCAGCAGCCAAGTAGCGGACCCCTCCTACAATGAGCAGTTCTTC

D gene: -
J gene: TRBJ2-1
V gene: TRBV11-2
clone size: many
CDR3 protein: CASSLEFSSYNEQFF
CDR3 DNA: TGTGCCAGCAGCTTAGAGTTTAGCTCCTACAATGAGCAGTTCTTC

D gene: TRBD1
J gene: TRBJ2-1
V gene: TRBV12-3/TRBV12-4
clone size: many
CDR3 protein: CASSFLGQLYNEQFF
CDR3 DNA: TGTGCCAGCAGTTTTTTGGGACAGCTTTACAATGAGCAGTTCTTC

D gene: -
J gene: TRBJ2-6
V gene: TRBV15
clone size: -
CDR3 protein: CATSSFGGSGANVLTF
CDR3 DNA: TGTGCCACCAGCTCTTTCGGGGGCTCTGGGGCCAACGTCCTGACTTTC

D gene: -
J gene: TRBJ2-1
V gene: TRBV7-9
clone size: -
CDR3 protein: CASSLVFQFPTNEQFF
CDR3 DNA: TGTGCCAGCAGCTTAGTATTTCAGTTTCCGACAAATGAGCAGTTCTTC

D gene: TRBD1
J gene: TRBJ2-3
V gene: TRBV29-1
clone size: few
CDR3 protein: CSGGQVLTDTQYF
CDR3 DNA: TGCAGCGGTGGACAGGTTTTGACAGATACGCAGTATTTT

D gene: -
J gene: TRBJ1-1
V gene: TRBV29-1
clone size: many
CDR3 protein: CSVEFHGTEAFF
CDR3 DNA: TGCAGCGTTGAATTTCATGGCACTGAAGCTTTCTTT

D gene: TRBD1
J gene: TRBJ1-6
V gene: TRBV12-3/TRBV12-4
clone size: many
CDR3 protein: CASRLADRDYSPLHF
CDR3 DNA: TGTGCCAGCAGACTGGCCGACAGGGACTATTCACCCCTCCACTTT

D gene: -
J gene: TRBJ2-2
V gene: TRBV28
clone size: many
CDR3 protein: CASSLFGLQRSGELFF
CDR3 DNA: TGTGCCAGCAGTTTATTCGGACTACAGAGGTCCGGGGAGCTGTTTTTT

D gene: TRBD2
J gene: TRBJ2-7
V gene: TRBV9
clone size: -
CDR3 protein: CASSVAASGREQYF
CDR3 DNA: TGTGCCAGCAGCGTAGCGGCTAGCGGGAGGGAGCAGTACTTC

D gene: -
J gene: TRBJ2-3
V gene: TRBV2
clone size: -
CDR3 protein: CASSPGAGGASTDTQYF
CDR3 DNA: TGTGCCAGCAGCCCGGGGGCAGGCGGTGCTAGCACAGATACGCAGTATTTT

D gene: -
J gene: TRBJ2-7
V gene: TRBV10-3
clone size: -
CDR3 protein: CAISEGVRGLGKSVEQYF
CDR3 DNA: TGTGCCATCAGTGAGGGGGTCCGGGGGCTGGGTAAGAGTGTTGAGCAGTACTTC

D gene: -
J gene: TRBJ1-2
V gene: TRBV19
clone size: many
CDR3 protein: CASSIRGRGYTF
CDR3 DNA: TGTGCCAGTAGCATCCGGGGACGCGGCTACACCTTC

D gene: TRBD2
J gene: TRBJ2-1
V gene: TRBV6-1
clone size: many
CDR3 protein: CASSRERGASSPYNEQFF
CDR3 DNA: TGTGCCAGCAGTCGTGAGCGGGGGGCTAGTTCTCCTTACAATGAGCAGTTCTTC

D gene: -
J gene: TRBJ2-2
V gene: TRBV9
clone size: many
CDR3 protein: CASSVAAKNTGELFF
CDR3 DNA: TGTGCCAGCAGCGTAGCCGCCAAAAACACCGGGGAGCTGTTTTTT

D gene: -
J gene: TRBJ1-1
V gene: TRBV28
clone size: many
CDR3 protein: CASSPHTEAFF
CDR3 DNA: TGTGCCAGCAGCCCCCACACTGAAGCTTTCTTT

D gene: -
J gene: TRBJ2-1
V gene: TRBV5-1
clone size: -
CDR3 protein: CASSYPSGANNEQFF
CDR3 DNA: TGCGCCAGCAGCTATCCCTCCGGGGCAAACAATGAGCAGTTCTTC

D gene: TRBD1
J gene: TRBJ2-1
V gene: TRBV12-3/TRBV12-4
clone size: many
CDR3 protein: CASSLGTGSRNEQFF
CDR3 DNA: TGTGCCAGCAGTCTAGGGACAGGGTCTCGGAATGAGCAGTTCTTC

D gene: TRBD1
J gene: TRBJ1-2
V gene: TRBV6-5
clone size: many
CDR3 protein: CASSYQTGGYGYTF
CDR3 DNA: TGTGCCAGCAGTTACCAGACAGGGGGCTATGGCTACACCTTC

D gene: -
J gene: TRBJ2-1
V gene: TRBV3-1
clone size: many
CDR3 protein: CASSQAASYNEQFF
CDR3 DNA: TGTGCCAGCAGCCAAGCGGCGAGCTACAATGAGCAGTTCTTC

D gene: -
J gene: TRBJ2-7
V gene: TRBV19
clone size: -
CDR3 protein: CASSISVTYEQYF
CDR3 DNA: TGTGCCAGTAGTATATCGGTAACCTACGAGCAGTACTTC

D gene: -
J gene: TRBJ2-2
V gene: TRBV15
clone size: many
CDR3 protein: CATSNLVGRGVAGELFF
CDR3 DNA: TGTGCCACCAGCAACCTAGTGGGCAGGGGAGTCGCCGGGGAGCTGTTTTTT

D gene: -
J gene: TRBJ1-5
V gene: TRBV4-2
clone size: many
CDR3 protein: CASGTRGGSNQPQHF
CDR3 DNA: TGTGCCAGCGGTACACGAGGAGGAAGCAATCAGCCCCAGCATTTT

D gene: -
J gene: TRBJ1-2
V gene: TRBV5-6
clone size: -
CDR3 protein: CASSLPMGRQGYTF
CDR3 DNA: TGTGCCAGCAGCTTGCCGATGGGGCGGCAGGGCTACACCTTC

D gene: TRBD2
J gene: TRBJ2-7
V gene: TRBV2
clone size: many
CDR3 protein: CASNRREGSYEQYF
CDR3 DNA: TGTGCCAGCAATCGGCGGGAGGGTTCGTACGAGCAGTACTTC

D gene: TRBD1
J gene: TRBJ2-2
V gene: TRBV4-1
clone size: -
CDR3 protein: CASSLGLQGAHGELFF
CDR3 DNA: TGCGCCAGCAGCCTCGGCCTCCAGGGGGCCCACGGGGAGCTGTTTTTT

D gene: -
J gene: TRBJ1-1
V gene: TRBV3-1
clone size: many
CDR3 protein: CASAPHGGAEAFF
CDR3 DNA: TGTGCCAGCGCGCCTCATGGAGGCGCTGAAGCTTTCTTT

D gene: -
J gene: TRBJ2-1
V gene: TRBV2
clone size: many
CDR3 protein: CASSVLDDTDLYNEQFF
CDR3 DNA: TGTGCCAGCAGTGTATTGGATGATACGGACCTTTACAATGAGCAGTTCTTC

D gene: TRBD2
J gene: TRBJ2-1
V gene: TRBV4-1
clone size: -
CDR3 protein: CASSQGTSGSPSFSYNEQFF
CDR3 DNA: TGCGCCAGCAGCCAAGGGACTAGCGGGAGTCCGTCGTTCTCCTACAATGAGCAGTTCTTC

D gene: -
J gene: TRBJ2-3
V gene: TRBV10-1
clone size: -
CDR3 protein: CASTTGGATTDTQYF
CDR3 DNA: TGCGCCAGCACGACCGGGGGCGCGACGACAGATACGCAGTATTTT

D gene: -
J gene: TRBJ1-1
V gene: TRBV3-1
clone size: -
CDR3 protein: CASSLSGWGRTGAFF
CDR3 DNA: TGTGCCAGCAGCCTCTCCGGTTGGGGGCGAACCGGGGCTTTCTTT

D gene: -
J gene: TRBJ1-1
V gene: TRBV20-1
clone size: -
CDR3 protein: CSADPGGETEAFF
CDR3 DNA: TGCAGTGCGGACCCCGGTGGGGAAACTGAAGCTTTCTTT

D gene: TRBD1
J gene: TRBJ2-3
V gene: TRBV19
clone size: many
CDR3 protein: CASQDRGDSTDTQYF
CDR3 DNA: TGTGCCAGCCAAGACAGGGGAGACAGCACAGATACGCAGTATTTT

D gene: TRBD1
J gene: TRBJ1-2
V gene: TRBV11-2
clone size: many
CDR3 protein: CASSLVQGEGYTF
CDR3 DNA: TGTGCCAGCAGCTTAGTACAGGGGGAAGGCTACACCTTC

D gene: -
J gene: TRBJ1-1
V gene: TRBV9
clone size: few
CDR3 protein: CASSVAGTPNTEAFF
CDR3 DNA: TGTGCCAGCAGCGTAGCCGGGACACCGAACACTGAAGCTTTCTTT

D gene: -
J gene: TRBJ2-1
V gene: TRBV27
clone size: many
CDR3 protein: CATPGGFFLAGYNEQFF
CDR3 DNA: TGTGCCACCCCAGGGGGCTTCTTTCTAGCGGGGTACAATGAGCAGTTCTTC

D gene: TRBD1
J gene: TRBJ2-3
V gene: TRBV20-1
clone size: many
CDR3 protein: CSAETGYTDTQYF
CDR3 DNA: TGCAGTGCTGAGACAGGGTACACAGATACGCAGTATTTT

D gene: -
J gene: TRBJ1-3
V gene: TRBV20-1
clone size: few
CDR3 protein: CSASLDRRDIYGNTIYF
CDR3 DNA: TGCAGTGCTAGCCTCGATCGACGGGACATTTATGGAAACACCATATATTTT

D gene: -
J gene: TRBJ2-5
V gene: TRBV20-1
clone size: -
CDR3 protein: CSATSEFGTQYF
CDR3 DNA: TGCAGTGCCACAAGCGAGTTTGGGACCCAGTACTTC

D gene: TRBD2
J gene: TRBJ2-1
V gene: TRBV9
clone size: -
CDR3 protein: CASSVVRLAGVNEQFF
CDR3 DNA: TGTGCCAGCAGCGTAGTCAGGCTAGCGGGGGTGAATGAGCAGTTCTTC

D gene: -
J gene: TRBJ1-2
V gene: TRBV19
clone size: many
CDR3 protein: CASNVVGSGYTF
CDR3 DNA: TGTGCCAGTAACGTCGTCGGTAGCGGCTACACCTTC

D gene: -
J gene: TRBJ1-2
V gene: TRBV5-5
clone size: many
CDR3 protein: CASSSETVFYGYTF
CDR3 DNA: TGTGCCAGCAGCTCCGAGACTGTCTTCTATGGCTACACCTTC

D gene: -
J gene: TRBJ1-6
V gene: TRBV28
clone size: few
CDR3 protein: CASSLGSPLHF
CDR3 DNA: TGTGCCAGCAGTTTAGGCTCACCCCTCCACTTT

D gene: -
J gene: TRBJ1-6
V gene: TRBV20-1
clone size: -
CDR3 protein: CSAPDVNYNSPLHF
CDR3 DNA: TGCAGTGCCCCAGACGTCAATTATAATTCACCCCTCCACTTT

D gene: -
J gene: TRBJ2-7
V gene: TRBV6-1
clone size: many
CDR3 protein: CASRTQGVGEQYF
CDR3 DNA: TGTGCCAGCAGAACACAGGGCGTTGGCGAGCAGTACTTC